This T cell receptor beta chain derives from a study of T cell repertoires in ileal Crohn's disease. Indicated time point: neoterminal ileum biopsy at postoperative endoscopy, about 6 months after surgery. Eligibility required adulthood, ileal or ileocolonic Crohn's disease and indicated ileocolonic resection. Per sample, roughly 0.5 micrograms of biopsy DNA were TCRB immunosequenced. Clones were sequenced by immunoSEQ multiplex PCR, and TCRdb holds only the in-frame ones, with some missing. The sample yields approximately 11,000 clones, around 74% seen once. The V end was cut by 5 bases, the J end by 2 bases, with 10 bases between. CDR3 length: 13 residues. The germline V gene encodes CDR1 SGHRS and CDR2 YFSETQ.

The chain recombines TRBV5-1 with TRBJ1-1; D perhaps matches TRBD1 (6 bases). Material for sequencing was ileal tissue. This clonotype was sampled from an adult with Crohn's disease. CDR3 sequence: CASRGQFNTEAFF. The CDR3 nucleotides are TGCGCCAGCAGGGGACAATTTAACACTGAAGCTTTCTTT.